What follows is one T cell receptor beta chain and its context. The sample is drawn from a study of cytomegalovirus exposure and HLA in healthy donors. The PCR made use of 60 Vbeta and 13 Jbeta primers. Libraries were prepared by immunoSEQ multiplex PCR; TCRdb keeps only in-frame clonotypes and omits some of them. This sample carries fewer than 150,000 clones, less than 80% of them seen once, and the ten largest clones take around 7%. The TCR comes from a man aged 35 to 55 in good health and CMV-seropositive. The sequenced material came from PBMCs.

This chain's CDR3 is CAWTPGAPKGYTF. CDR3 DNA sequence: TGTGCCTGGACTCCAGGGGCCCCAAAGGGCTACACCTTC. The rearrangement joins TRBV30 to TRBJ1-2; D is possibly TRBD1 (6 bases). Trimming shortened V by 4 bases and J by 8 bases, and 17 bases separated the two germline ends. CDR1 is GTSNPN and CDR2 is SVGIG in the germline V gene (reference sequence). The CDR3 spans 13 residues.